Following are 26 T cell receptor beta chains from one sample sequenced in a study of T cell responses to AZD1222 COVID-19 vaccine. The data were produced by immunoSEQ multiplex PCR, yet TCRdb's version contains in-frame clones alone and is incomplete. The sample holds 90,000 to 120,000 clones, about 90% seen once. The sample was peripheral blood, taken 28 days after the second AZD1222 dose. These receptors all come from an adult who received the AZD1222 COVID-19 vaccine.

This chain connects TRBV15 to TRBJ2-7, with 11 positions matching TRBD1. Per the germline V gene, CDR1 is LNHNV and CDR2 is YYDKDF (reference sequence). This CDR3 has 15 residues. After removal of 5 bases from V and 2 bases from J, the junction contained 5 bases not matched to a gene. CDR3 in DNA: TGTGCCACCAGCGGGGGACAGGGGGAAACCTACGAGCAGTACTTC. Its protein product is CATSGGQGETYEQYF.

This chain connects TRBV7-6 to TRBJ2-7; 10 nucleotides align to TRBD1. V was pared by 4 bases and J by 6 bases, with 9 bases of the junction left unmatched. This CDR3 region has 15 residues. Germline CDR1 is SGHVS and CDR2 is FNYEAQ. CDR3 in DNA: TGTGCCAGCAGCTCCGGGACAGGGGTCCGGAGCGAGCAGTACTTC. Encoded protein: CASSSGTGVRSEQYF.

CDR3 nucleotide sequence: TGTGCCAGCACCCTTGAACTAGCGGGGAACAATGAGCAGTTCTTC. Translated: CASTLELAGNNEQFF. The V gene is TRBV5-8, the J gene TRBJ2-1; 10 bases map to TRBD2. Per the germline V gene, CDR1 is SGHTS and CDR2 is YDEGEE. This CDR3 has 15 amino acids. The trim removed 6 bases at V and 5 bases at J, leaving 8 bases unmatched.

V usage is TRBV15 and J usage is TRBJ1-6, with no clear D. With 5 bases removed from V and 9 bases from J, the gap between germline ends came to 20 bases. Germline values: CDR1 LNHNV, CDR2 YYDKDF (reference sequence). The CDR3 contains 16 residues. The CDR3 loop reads CATSGATNSLGSPLHF. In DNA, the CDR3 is TGTGCCACCAGCGGAGCAACCAACTCCCTGGGTTCACCCCTCCACTTT.

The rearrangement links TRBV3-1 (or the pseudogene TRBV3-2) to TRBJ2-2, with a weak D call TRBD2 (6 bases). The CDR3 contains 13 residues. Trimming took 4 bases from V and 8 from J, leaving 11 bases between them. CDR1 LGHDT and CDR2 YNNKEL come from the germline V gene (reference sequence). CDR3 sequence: CASSLPRGGELFF. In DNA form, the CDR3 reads TGTGCCAGCAGCCTGCCTCGGGGGGGGGAGCTGTTTTTT.

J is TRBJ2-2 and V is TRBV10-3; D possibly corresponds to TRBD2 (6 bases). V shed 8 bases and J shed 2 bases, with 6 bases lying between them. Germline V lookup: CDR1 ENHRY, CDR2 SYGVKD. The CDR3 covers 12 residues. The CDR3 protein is CAIGTNTGELFF. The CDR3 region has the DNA TGTGCCATCGGGACTAACACCGGGGAGCTGTTTTTT.

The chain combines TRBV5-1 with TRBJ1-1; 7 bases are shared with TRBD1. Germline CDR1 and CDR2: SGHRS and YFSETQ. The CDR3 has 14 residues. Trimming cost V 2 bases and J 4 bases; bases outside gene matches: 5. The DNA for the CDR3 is TGCGCCAGCAGCTTCCGACAGGGAGGCACTGAAGCTTTCTTT. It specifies CASSFRQGGTEAFF.

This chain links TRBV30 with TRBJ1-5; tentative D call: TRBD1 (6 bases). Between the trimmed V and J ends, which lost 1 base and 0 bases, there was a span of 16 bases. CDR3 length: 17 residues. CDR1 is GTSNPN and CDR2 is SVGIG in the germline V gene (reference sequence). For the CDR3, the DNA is TGTGCCTGGAGTGCAGTAGGGACACCCTTTAGCAATCAGCCCCAGCATTTT. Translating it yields CAWSAVGTPFSNQPQHF.

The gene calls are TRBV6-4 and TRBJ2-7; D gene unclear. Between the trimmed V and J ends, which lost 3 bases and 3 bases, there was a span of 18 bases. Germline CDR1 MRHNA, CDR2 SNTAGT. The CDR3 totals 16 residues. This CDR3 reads CASSELDPGALYEQYF. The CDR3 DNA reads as TGTGCCAGCAGTGAATTGGACCCAGGAGCCCTCTACGAGCAGTACTTC.

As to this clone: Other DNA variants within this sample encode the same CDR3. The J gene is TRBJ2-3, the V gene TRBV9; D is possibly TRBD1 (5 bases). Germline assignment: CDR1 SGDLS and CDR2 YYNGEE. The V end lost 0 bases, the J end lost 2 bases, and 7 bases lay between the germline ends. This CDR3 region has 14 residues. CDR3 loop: CASSVGGFTDTQYF. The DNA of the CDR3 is TGTGCCAGCAGCGTAGGGGGCTTCACAGATACGCAGTATTTT.

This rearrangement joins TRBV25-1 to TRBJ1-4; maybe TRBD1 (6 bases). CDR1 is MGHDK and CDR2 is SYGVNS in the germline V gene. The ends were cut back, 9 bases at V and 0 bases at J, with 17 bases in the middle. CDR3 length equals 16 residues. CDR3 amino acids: CASEDSKLATNEKLFF. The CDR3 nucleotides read TGTGCCAGTGAGGACAGCAAGCTAGCAACTAATGAAAAACTGTTTTTT.

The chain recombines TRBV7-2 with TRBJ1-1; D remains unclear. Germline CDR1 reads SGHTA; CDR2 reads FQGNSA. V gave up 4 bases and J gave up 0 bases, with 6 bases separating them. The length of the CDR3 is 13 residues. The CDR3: CASSSQMNTEAFF. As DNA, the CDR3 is TGTGCCAGCAGCTCGCAAATGAACACTGAAGCTTTCTTT.

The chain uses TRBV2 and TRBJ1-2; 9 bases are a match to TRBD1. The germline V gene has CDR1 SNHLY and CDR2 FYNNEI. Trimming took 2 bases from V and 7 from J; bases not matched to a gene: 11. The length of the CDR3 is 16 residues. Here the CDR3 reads CASSELLQQGAFGYTF. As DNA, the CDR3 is TGTGCCAGCAGTGAATTGCTCCAACAGGGGGCATTTGGCTACACCTTC. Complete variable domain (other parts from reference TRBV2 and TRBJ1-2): EPEVTQTPSHQVTQMGQEVILRCVPISNHLYFYWYRQILGQKVEFLVSFYNNEISEKSEIFDDQFSVERPDGSNFTLKIRSTKLEDSAMYFCASSELLQQGAFGYTFGSGTRLTVV.

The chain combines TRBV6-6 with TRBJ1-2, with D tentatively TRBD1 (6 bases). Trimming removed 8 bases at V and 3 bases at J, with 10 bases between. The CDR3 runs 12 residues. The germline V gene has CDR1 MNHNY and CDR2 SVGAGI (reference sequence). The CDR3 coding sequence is TGTGCCAGCGCAAGACAGGACTATGGCTACACCTTC. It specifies CASARQDYGYTF.

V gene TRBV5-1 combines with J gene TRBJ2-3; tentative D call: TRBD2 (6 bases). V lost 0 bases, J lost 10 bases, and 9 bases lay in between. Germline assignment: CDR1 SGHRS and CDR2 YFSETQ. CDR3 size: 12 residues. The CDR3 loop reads CASSLGREAQYF. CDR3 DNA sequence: TGCGCCAGCAGCTTGGGGAGGGAGGCGCAGTATTTT.

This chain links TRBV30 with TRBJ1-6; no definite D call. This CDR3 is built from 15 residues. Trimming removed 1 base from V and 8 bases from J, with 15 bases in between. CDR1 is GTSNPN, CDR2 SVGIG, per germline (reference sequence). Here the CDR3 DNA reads TGTGCCTGGAGTGGGGTTAGTCAGAAACATTCACCCCTCCACTTT. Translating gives CAWSGVSQKHSPLHF.

DNA of the CDR3: TGTGCCTGGAGTCCTGGGACAGGGCACACTGAAGCTTTCTTT. It translates to CAWSPGTGHTEAFF. The chain uses TRBV30 and TRBJ1-1; 9 bases match TRBD1. V was clipped by 2 bases and J by 3 bases; unmatched bases: 4. Germline loops: CDR1 GTSNPN, CDR2 SVGIG (reference sequence). The CDR3 totals 14 residues. The entire variable domain, with the rest obtained from reference TRBV30 and TRBJ1-1, is as follows: SQTIHQWPATLVQPVGSPLSLECTVEGTSNPNLYWYRQAAGRGLQLLFYSVGIGQISSEVPQNLSASRPQDRQFILSSKKLLLSDSGFYLCAWSPGTGHTEAFFGQGTRLTVV.

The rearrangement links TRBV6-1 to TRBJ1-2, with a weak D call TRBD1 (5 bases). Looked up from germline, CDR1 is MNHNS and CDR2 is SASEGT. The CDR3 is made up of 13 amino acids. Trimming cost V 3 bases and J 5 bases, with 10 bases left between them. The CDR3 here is CASSDRRGYGYTF. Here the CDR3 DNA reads TGTGCCAGCAGTGACAGAAGGGGATATGGCTACACCTTC.

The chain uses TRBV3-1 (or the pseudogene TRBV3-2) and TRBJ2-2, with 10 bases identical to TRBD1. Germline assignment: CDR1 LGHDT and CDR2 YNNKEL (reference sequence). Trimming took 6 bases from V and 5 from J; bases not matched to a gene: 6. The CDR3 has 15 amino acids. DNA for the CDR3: TGTGCCAGCAGAAACCGGGACAGGGGAACCGGGGAGCTGTTTTTT. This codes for CASRNRDRGTGELFF.

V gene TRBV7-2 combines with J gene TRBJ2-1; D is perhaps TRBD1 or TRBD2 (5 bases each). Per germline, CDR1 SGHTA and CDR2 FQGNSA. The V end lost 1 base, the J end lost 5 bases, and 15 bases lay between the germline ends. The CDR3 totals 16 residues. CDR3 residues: CASSLVILGVHNEQFF. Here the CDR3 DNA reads TGTGCCAGCAGCTTAGTGATTTTGGGGGTTCACAATGAGCAGTTCTTC.

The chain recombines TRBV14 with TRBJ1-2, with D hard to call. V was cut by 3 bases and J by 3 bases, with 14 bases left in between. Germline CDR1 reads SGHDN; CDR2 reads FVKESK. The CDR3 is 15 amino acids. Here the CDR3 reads CASSHRLGSYYGYTF. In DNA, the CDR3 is TGTGCCAGCAGCCACAGATTAGGGTCCTACTATGGCTACACCTTC. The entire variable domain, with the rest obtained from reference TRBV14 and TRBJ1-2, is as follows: EAGVTQFPSHSVIEKGQTVTLRCDPISGHDNLYWYRRVMGKEIKFLLHFVKESKQDESGMPNNRFLAERTGGTYSTLKVQPAELEDSGVYFCASSHRLGSYYGYTFGSGTRLTVV.

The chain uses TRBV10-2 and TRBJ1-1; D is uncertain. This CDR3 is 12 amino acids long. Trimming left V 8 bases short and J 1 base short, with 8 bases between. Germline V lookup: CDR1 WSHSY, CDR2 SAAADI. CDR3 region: CASEKGNTEAFF. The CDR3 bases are TGCGCCAGCGAAAAAGGGAACACTGAAGCTTTCTTT.

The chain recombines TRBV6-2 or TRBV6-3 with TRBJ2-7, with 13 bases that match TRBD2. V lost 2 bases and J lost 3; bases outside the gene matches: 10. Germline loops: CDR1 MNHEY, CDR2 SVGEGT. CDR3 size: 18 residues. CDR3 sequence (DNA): TGTGCCAGCAGTTACAGGGGGGGGACTAGCGGGACACGCTACGAGCAGTACTTC. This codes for CASSYRGGTSGTRYEQYF.

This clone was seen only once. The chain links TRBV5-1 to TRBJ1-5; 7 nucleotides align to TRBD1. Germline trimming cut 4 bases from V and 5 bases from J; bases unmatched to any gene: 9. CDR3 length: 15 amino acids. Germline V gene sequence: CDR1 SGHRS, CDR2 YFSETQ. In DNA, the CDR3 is TGCGCCAGCAGCATAAGATCAGGGGGGGATCAGCCCCAGCATTTT. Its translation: CASSIRSGGDQPQHF. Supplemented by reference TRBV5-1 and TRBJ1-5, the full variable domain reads KAGVTQTPRYLIKTRGQQVTLSCSPISGHRSVSWYQQTPGQGLQFLFEYFSETQRNKGNFPGRFSGRQFSNSRSEMNVSTLELGDSALYLCASSIRSGGDQPQHFGDGTRLSIL.

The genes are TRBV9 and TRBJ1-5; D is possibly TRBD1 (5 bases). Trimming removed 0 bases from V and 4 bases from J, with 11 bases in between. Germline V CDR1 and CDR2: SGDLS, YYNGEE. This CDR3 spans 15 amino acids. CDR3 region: CASSVGQQPNQPQHF. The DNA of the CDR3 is TGTGCCAGCAGCGTAGGACAGCAGCCTAATCAGCCCCAGCATTTT.

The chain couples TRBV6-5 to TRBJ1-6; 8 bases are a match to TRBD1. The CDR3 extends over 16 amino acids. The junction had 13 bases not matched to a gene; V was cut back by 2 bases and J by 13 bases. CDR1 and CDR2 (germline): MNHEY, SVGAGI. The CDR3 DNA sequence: TGTGCCAGCAGTTACGGGTTCAGACAGGGGTTCGTGCCCCTCCACTTT. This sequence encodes CASSYGFRQGFVPLHF.